This entry concerns a single T cell receptor beta chain. The antigen remains undetermined. Germline lookup yields CDR1 SGDLS and CDR2 YYNGEE. The V and J ends lost 4 bases and 4 bases respectively, with 15 bases between them. The CDR3 covers 15 residues. The sample originates from a study of shared clonotypes between healthy human individuals. Overall study context: The plates for each donor numbered three CD4 naive, three CD4 memory, two CD8 naive and one CD8 memory.

Positive CCR7 selection of CD45RO-negative cells yielded the naive CD8 cells, and terminally differentiated effector memory CD45RA+ cells were excluded. Study outcomes and limitations: Incompleteness in sorted-subset sequencing, despite large depth, was shown by rarefaction.

Genomic DNA of each subset was evenly split across several immunoSEQ plates. Profiled with immunoSEQ multiplex PCR; TCRdb holds only in-frame clones, not every one. The sample records roughly 2.1 million clones, about 93% being singletons. The sequence derives from a man between 18 and 35 years old in good health. Some clones in this sample may be carry-over from other donors' samples. Sequenced material: naive CD8+ T cells from PBMCs. This sequence joins TRBV9 and TRBJ2-1, with TRBD2 as a possible D gene (7 bases). CDR3 loop: CASSLDGGAYNEQFF. The CDR3 nucleotides read TGTGCCAGCAGCCTCGATGGGGGGGCATACAATGAGCAGTTCTTC.